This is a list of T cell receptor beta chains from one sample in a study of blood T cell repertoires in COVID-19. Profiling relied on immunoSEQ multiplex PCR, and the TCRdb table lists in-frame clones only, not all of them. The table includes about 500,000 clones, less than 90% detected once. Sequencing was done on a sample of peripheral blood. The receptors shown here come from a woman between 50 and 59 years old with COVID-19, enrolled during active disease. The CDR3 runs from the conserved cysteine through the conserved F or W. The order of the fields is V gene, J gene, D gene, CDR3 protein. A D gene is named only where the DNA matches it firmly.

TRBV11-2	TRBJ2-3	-	CASSLGGGPSTDTQYF
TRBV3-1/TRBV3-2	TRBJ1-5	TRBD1	CASSPRGRNQPQHF
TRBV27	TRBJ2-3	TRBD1	CASSLSGLQGRDTQYF
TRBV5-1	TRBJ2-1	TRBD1	CASSLGDRGPDEQFF
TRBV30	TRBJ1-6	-	CAWTARGYNSPLHF
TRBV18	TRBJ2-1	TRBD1	CASTSPGQGHEQFF
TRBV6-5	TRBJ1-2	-	CASTRGQGYTF
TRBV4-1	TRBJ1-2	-	CASSQVAGVYGYTF
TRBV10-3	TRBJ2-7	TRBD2	CAISEPGLAGVYEQYF
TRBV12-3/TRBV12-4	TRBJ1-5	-	CASSFRGQPQHF
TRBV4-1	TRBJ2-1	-	CASSQESGVTVNEQFF